Included here is one T cell receptor (beta chain) sequence, with context. Its target is not known. This sample was included in a study of T cells in pancreatic ductal adenocarcinoma. Points from the study as a whole: Tumor and blood clonality did not differ significantly, about 0.1 versus 0.07.

This table comes from immunoSEQ multiplex PCR, and its TCRdb copy is limited to in-frame clones, with some not included. The table records about 97,000 clones, 90% to 95% of them present only once. The selected patients with pancreatic ductal adenocarcinoma had surgery but no neoadjuvant therapy. The CDR3 is made up of 13 amino acids. V was shortened by 3 bases and J by 2 bases, with 8 bases between the two germline ends. Germline V gene sequence: CDR1 SGHTA, CDR2 FQGNSA. This clonotype originated in a human donor with pancreatic ductal adenocarcinoma. The sequenced sample consisted of PBMCs. J is TRBJ2-7 and V is TRBV7-2; D remains ambiguous. DNA of the CDR3: TGTGCCAGCAGCTTTTCCCCCGCCTACGAGCAGTACTTC. The encoded protein is CASSFSPAYEQYF. The whole variable domain, remainder taken from reference TRBV7-2 and TRBJ2-7, is GAGVSQSPSNKVTEKGKDVELRCDPISGHTALYWYRQSLGQGLEFLIYFQGNSAPDKSGLPSDRFSAERTGGSVSTLTIQRTQQEDSAVYLCASSFSPAYEQYFGPGTRLTVT.